Included here is one TCR beta chain sequence, with context. The antigen is unknown. Profiled with immunoSEQ multiplex PCR; TCRdb holds only in-frame clones, not every one. Found here are around 130,000 clones, about 93% of them singletons; the top ten hold 1.5% to 1.9%. The sample comes from a study of CD4+ T cells in melanoma. This CDR3 region has 15 residues. Germline CDR1 SEHNR, CDR2 FQNEAQ (reference sequence). With 3 bases removed from V and 1 base from J, the gap between germline ends came to 12 bases. Points from the study as a whole: Reportedly, melanoma neoantigen-specific CD4+ T cells showed varied differentiation states.

This chain links TRBV7-9 with TRBJ2-5; D is perhaps TRBD1 (6 bases). This clonotype originated in a human donor with melanoma. CDR3 sequence reads: CASSLETGIQETQYF. The CDR3 DNA reads TGTGCCAGCAGCTTGGAGACAGGAATCCAAGAGACCCAGTACTTC.